The entry below describes one T cell receptor beta chain. Its antigen is unidentified. The sample comes from a study of vaccination effects on CD4 cells after COVID-19. Background on the study: Two doses of either BNT162b2 or mRNA-1273 were given to each participant.

Unmatched junction bases numbered 16, after V lost 4 bases and J lost 0 bases. The CDR3 extends over 20 amino acids. Germline values: CDR1 LGHNA, CDR2 YNFKEQ. Sequenced by immunoSEQ multiplex PCR; TCRdb stores in-frame clones only, minus some. The data contain around 63,000 clones, over 70% of them singletons. Expansion of antigen-specific CD4+ T cells with viral peptide pools was carried out by the ViraFEST assay before sequencing. Isolation of CD4+ T cells took place after approximately 10 days of culture. According to the study, vaccine recipients showed no prior SARS-CoV-2 infection and negative nucleocapsid antibodies.

V is TRBV4-2 and J is TRBJ1-4; 8 bases are a match to TRBD1. The material was CD4+ T cells from PBMCs cultured with HCoV-OC43 spike peptides, obtained before COVID-19 vaccination. As to subset: HCoV-OC43 spike overlapping peptide pool stimulation. This TCR derives from a human donor who received a COVID-19 vaccine. CDR3: CASSPSLAGGSRTTNEKLFF. CDR3 DNA sequence: TGTGCCAGCAGCCCTAGCTTGGCAGGGGGCAGCCGTACAACTAATGAAAAACTGTTTTTT.